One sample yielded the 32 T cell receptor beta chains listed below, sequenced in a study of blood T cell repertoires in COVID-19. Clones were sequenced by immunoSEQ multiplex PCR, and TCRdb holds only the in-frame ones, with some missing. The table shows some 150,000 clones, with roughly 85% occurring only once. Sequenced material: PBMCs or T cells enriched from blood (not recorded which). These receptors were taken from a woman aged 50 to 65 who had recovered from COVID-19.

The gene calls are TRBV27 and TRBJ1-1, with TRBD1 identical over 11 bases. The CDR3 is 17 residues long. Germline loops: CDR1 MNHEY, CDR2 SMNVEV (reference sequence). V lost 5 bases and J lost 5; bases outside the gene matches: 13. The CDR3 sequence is CASSPRTGGATGTEAFF. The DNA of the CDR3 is TGTGCCAGCAGTCCAAGGACAGGGGGCGCGACGGGAACTGAAGCTTTCTTT.

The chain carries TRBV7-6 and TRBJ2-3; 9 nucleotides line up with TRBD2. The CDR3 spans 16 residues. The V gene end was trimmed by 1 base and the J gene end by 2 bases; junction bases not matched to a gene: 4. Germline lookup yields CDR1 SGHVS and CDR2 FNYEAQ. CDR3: CASSLVSGGNTDTQYF. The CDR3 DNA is TGTGCCAGCAGCTTAGTGAGCGGGGGGAACACAGATACGCAGTATTTT.

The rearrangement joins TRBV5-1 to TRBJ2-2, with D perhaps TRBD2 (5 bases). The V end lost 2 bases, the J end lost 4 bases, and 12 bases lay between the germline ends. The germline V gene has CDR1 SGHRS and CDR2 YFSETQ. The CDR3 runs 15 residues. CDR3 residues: CASSFQSSTTGELFF. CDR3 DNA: TGCGCCAGCAGCTTTCAGTCTAGCACCACCGGGGAGCTGTTTTTT.

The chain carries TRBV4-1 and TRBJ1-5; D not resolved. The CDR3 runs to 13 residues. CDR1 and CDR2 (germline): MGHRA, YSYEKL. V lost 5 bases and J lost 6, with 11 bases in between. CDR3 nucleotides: TGCGCCAGCAGCATCTCCGGGAGTCAGCCCCAGCATTTT. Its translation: CASSISGSQPQHF.

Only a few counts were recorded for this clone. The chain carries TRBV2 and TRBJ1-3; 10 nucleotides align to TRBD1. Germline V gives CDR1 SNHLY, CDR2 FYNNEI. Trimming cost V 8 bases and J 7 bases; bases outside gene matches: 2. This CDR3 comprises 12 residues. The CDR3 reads CASRDRGNTIYF. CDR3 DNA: TGTGCCAGCCGGGACAGGGGTAACACCATATATTTT.

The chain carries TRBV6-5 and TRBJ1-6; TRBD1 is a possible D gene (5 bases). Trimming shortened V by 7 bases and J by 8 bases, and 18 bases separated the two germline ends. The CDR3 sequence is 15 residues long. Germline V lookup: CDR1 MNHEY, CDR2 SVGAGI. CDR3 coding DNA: TGTGCCAGCACCCGGAAGGGACTGGGTGATTCACCCCTCCACTTT. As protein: CASTRKGLGDSPLHF.

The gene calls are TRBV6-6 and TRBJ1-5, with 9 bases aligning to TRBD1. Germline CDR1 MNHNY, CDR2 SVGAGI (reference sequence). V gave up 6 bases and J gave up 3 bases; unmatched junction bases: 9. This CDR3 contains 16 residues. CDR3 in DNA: TGTGCCAGCAGGGGTAAGACAGGGGGAAACAATCAGCCCCAGCATTTT. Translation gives CASRGKTGGNNQPQHF.

The CDR3 sequence is CASSAGQSYGYTF. The CDR3, as DNA: TGCGCCAGCAGCGCGGGACAGAGCTATGGCTACACCTTC. This chain connects TRBV5-1 to TRBJ1-2; TRBD1 agrees at 7 bases. The germline CDR1 and CDR2 sequences are SGHRS and YFSETQ. V shed 4 bases, J shed 4 bases, and the junction held 4 bases outside the gene matches. This CDR3 comprises 13 residues.

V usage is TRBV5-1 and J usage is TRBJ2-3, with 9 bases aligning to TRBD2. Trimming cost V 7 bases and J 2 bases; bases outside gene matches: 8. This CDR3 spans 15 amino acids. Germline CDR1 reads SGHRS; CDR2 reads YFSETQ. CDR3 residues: CASRYQRGVTDTQYF. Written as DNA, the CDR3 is TGCGCCAGCCGGTACCAGCGGGGGGTCACAGATACGCAGTATTTT.

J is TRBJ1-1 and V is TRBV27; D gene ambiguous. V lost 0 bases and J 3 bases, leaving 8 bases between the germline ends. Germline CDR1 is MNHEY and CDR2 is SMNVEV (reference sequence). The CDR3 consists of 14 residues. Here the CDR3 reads CASSLSVDYTEAFF. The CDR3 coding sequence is TGTGCCAGCAGTTTATCGGTAGATTACACTGAAGCTTTCTTT.

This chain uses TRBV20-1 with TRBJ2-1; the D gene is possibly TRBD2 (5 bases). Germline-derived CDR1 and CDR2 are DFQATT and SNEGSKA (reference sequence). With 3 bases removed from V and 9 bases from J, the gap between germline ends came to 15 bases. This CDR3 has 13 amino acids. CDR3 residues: CSASTRAVAEQFF. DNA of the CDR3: TGCAGTGCTAGTACTAGGGCGGTTGCTGAGCAGTTCTTC.

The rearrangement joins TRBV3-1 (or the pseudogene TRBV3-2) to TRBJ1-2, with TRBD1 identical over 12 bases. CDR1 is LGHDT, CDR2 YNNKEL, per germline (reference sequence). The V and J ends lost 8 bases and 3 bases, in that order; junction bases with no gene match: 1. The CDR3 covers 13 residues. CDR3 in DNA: TGTGCCAGCGGGACAGGGGGCCACTATGGCTACACCTTC. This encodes CASGTGGHYGYTF.

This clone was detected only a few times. CDR3 residues: CASSRTPSYGYTF. CDR3 DNA sequence: TGTGCCAGCAGCAGGACACCCTCCTATGGCTACACCTTC. J is TRBJ1-2 and V is TRBV28; the D gene is possibly TRBD1 (5 bases). There are 13 residues in the CDR3. Germline CDR1 reads MDHEN; CDR2 reads SYDVKM. V was cut by 6 bases and J by 4 bases, with 12 bases left in between.

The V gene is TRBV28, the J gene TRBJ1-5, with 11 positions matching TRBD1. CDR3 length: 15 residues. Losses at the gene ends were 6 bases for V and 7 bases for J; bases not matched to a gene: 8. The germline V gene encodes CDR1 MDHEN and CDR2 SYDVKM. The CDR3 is CASSRGTGGQQPQHF. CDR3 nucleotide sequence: TGTGCCAGCAGCAGAGGGACAGGGGGGCAACAGCCCCAGCATTTT.

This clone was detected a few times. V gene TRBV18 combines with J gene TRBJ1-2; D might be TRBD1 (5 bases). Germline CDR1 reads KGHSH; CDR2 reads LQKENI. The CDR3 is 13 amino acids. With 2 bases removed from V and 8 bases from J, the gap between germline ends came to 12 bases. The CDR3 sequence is CASSPGTSEGYTF. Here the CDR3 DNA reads TGTGCCAGCTCACCAGGGACTTCAGAAGGCTACACCTTC.

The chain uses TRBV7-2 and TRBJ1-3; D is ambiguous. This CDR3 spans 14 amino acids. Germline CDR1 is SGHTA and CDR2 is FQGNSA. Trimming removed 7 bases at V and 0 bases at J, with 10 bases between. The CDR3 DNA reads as TGTGCCAGCACGTCCGGTCCCTCTGGAAACACCATATATTTT. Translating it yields CASTSGPSGNTIYF.

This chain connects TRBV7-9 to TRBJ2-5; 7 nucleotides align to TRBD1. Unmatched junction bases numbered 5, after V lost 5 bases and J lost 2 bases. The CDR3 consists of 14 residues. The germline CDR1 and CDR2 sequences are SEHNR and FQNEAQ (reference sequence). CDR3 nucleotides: TGTGCCAGCAGCCCCTCGGGACAGCAAGAGACCCAGTACTTC. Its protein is CASSPSGQQETQYF. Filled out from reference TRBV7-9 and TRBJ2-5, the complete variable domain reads DTGVSQNPRHKITKRGQNVTFRCDPISEHNRLYWYRQTLGQGPEFLTYFQNEAQLEKSRLLSDRFSAERPKGSFSTLEIQRTEQGDSAMYLCASSPSGQQETQYFGPGTRLLVL.

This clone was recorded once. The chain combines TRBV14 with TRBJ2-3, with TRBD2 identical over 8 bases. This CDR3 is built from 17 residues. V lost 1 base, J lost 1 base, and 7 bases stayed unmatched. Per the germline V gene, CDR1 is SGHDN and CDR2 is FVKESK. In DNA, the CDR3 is TGTGCCAGCAGCCAAGCGGAGGGACTAGGGCGCACAGATACGCAGTATTTT. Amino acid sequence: CASSQAEGLGRTDTQYF. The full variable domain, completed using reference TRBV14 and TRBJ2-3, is EAGVTQFPSHSVIEKGQTVTLRCDPISGHDNLYWYRRVMGKEIKFLLHFVKESKQDESGMPNNRFLAERTGGTYSTLKVQPAELEDSGVYFCASSQAEGLGRTDTQYFGPGTRLTVL.

For the CDR3, the DNA is TGTGCCAGAGAAGGGGGAGATACGCAGTATTTT. Encoded protein: CAREGGDTQYF. The chain links TRBV30 to TRBJ2-3; maybe TRBD1 (6 bases). Germline lookup yields CDR1 GTSNPN and CDR2 SVGIG (reference sequence). The CDR3 covers 11 residues. V lost 8 bases, J lost 5 bases, and 11 bases lay in between.

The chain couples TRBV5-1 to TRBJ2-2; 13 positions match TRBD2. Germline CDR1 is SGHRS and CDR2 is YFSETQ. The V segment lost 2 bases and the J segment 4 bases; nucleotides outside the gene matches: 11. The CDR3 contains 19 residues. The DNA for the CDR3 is TGCGCCAGCAGCTTCCCCCAACTAGCGGGGGGGCCCGGCACCGGGGAGCTGTTTTTT. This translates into CASSFPQLAGGPGTGELFF.

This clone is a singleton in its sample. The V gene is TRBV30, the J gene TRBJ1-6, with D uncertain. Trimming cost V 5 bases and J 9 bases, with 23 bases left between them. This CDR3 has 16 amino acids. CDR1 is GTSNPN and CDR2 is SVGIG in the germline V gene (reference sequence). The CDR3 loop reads CAWALTAYGLGSPLHF. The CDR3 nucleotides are TGTGCCTGGGCCCTCACCGCTTACGGCCTAGGTTCACCCCTCCACTTT.

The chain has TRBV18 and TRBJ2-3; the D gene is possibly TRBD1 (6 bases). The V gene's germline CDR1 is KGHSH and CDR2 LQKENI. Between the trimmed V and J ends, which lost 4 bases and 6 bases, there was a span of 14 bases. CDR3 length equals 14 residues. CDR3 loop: CASSRPITGDTQYF. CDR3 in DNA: TGTGCCAGCTCACGCCCAATCACAGGGGATACGCAGTATTTT.

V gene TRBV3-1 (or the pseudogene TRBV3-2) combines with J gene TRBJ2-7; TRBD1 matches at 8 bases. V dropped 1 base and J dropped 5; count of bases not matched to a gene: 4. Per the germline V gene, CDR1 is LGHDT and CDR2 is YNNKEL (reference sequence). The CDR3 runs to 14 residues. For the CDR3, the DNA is TGTGCCAGCAGCCAAGGACAGGGGTTAAACGAGCAGTACGTC. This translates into CASSQGQGLNEQYV.

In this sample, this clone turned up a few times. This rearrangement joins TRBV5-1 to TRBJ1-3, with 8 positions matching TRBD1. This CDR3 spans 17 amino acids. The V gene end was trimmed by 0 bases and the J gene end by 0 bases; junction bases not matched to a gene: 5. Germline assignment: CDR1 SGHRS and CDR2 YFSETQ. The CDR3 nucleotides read TGCGCCAGCAGCTTGGGCACAGGGGGTAGCTCTGGAAACACCATATATTTT. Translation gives CASSLGTGGSSGNTIYF. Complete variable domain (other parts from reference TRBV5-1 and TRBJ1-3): KAGVTQTPRYLIKTRGQQVTLSCSPISGHRSVSWYQQTPGQGLQFLFEYFSETQRNKGNFPGRFSGRQFSNSRSEMNVSTLELGDSALYLCASSLGTGGSSGNTIYFGEGSWLTVV.

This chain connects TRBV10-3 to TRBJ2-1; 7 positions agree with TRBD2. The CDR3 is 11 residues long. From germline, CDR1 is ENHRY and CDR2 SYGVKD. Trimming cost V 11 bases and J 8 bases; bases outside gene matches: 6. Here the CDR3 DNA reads TGTGCCGGCGGGAGAAGCGATGAGCAGTTCTTC. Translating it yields CAGGRSDEQFF.

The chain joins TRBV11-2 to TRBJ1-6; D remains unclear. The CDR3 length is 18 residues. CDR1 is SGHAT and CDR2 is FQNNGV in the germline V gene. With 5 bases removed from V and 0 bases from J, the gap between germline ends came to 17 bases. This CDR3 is CASSRSFRGSSYNSPLHF. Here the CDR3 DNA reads TGTGCCAGCAGCCGGTCATTTCGGGGAAGCTCCTATAATTCACCCCTCCACTTT.

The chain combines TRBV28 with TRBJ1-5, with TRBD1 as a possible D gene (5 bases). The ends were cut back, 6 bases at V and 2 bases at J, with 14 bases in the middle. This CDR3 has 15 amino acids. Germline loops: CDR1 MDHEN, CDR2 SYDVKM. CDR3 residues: CASRPSGGRNQPQHF. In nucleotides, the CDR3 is TGTGCCAGCAGACCTTCCGGGGGACGCAATCAGCCCCAGCATTTT.

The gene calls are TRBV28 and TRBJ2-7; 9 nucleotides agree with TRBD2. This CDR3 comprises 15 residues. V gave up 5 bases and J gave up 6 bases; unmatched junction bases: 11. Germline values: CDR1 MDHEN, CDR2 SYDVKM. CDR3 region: CASSPLLAGLGEQYV. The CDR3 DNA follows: TGTGCCAGCAGTCCCCTGCTAGCGGGACTTGGCGAGCAGTACGTC.

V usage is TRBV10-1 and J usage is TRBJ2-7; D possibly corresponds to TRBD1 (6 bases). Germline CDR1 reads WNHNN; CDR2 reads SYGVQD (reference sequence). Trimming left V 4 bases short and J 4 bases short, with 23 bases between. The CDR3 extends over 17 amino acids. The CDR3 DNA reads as TGCGCCAGCAGTGGAGGACAGCGTCGGCTTGTGACTTACGAGCAGTACGTC. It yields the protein CASSGGQRRLVTYEQYV.

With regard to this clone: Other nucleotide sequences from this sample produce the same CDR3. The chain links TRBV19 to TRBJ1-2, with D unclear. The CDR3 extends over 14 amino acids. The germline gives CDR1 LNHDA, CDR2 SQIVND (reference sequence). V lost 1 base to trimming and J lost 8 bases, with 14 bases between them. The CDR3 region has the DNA TGTGCCAGTAGTATAGGCGGGCAAAATTACGGCTACACCTTC. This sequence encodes CASSIGGQNYGYTF.

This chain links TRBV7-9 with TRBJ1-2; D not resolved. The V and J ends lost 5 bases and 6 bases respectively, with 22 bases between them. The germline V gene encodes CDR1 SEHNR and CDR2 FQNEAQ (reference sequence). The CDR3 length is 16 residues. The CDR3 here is CASSPPGWRLGNGYTF. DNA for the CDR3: TGTGCCAGCAGCCCCCCGGGGTGGCGTTTGGGAAATGGCTACACCTTC.

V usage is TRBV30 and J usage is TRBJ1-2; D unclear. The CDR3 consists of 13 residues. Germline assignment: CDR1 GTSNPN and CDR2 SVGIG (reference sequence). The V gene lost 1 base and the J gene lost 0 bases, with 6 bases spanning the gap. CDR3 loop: CAWSGPTNYGYTF. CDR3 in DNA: TGTGCCTGGAGTGGTCCTACTAACTATGGCTACACCTTC.